The next 25 T cell receptor beta chains were all read from a single sample in a study of memory CD4+ T cells and cytomegalovirus serostatus. Sequencing was performed with immunoSEQ multiplex PCR; in TCRdb, only in-frame clones are kept and a portion is missing. This table holds approximately 30,000 clones, 65% to 80% found once. Single viable CD3+CD4+CD8-CD45RO+ cells were sorted as the memory CD4+ T cells. Sequencing was performed on memory CD4+ T cells from blood. The receptors come from an adult in good health and CMV-seronegative. Some clones in this sample may be carry-over from other donors' samples.

Turning to this clone: One junction end does not reproduce the germline sequence, and a read error may be involved. V usage is TRBV27 and J usage is TRBJ1-1, with D tentatively TRBD1 (5 bases). The CDR3 loop spans 14 amino acids. Germline CDR1 is MNHEY and CDR2 is SMNVEV (reference sequence). The CDR3 is CASSLWGENTEAFF. For the CDR3, the DNA is TGTGCCAGCAGCTTATGGGGGGAAAACACTGAAGCTTTCTTT.

This chain joins TRBV5-1 and TRBJ1-1; D remains ambiguous. In germline, CDR1 is SGHRS, CDR2 YFSETQ. Trimming removed 0 bases at V and 1 base at J, with 10 bases between. This CDR3 region has 15 residues. CDR3 in DNA: TGCGCCAGCAGCTTGGCCGATCGGGAGAACACTGAAGCTTTCTTT. Protein sequence: CASSLADRENTEAFF.

This chain connects TRBV7-9 to TRBJ2-1; 7 bases fit TRBD2. Germline V gene lookup returns CDR1 SEHNR and CDR2 FQNEAQ (reference sequence). CDR3 length: 15 amino acids. V lost 4 bases to trimming and J lost 3 bases; unmatched junction nucleotides: 6. The CDR3 DNA sequence: TGTGCCAGCAGCTATGCTAGCGGAAACTACAATGAGCAGTTCTTC. This translates into CASSYASGNYNEQFF.

This clone has just one count. V and J are TRBV30 and TRBJ2-3; D is ambiguous. The CDR3 loop spans 15 amino acids. Germline V gene lookup returns CDR1 GTSNPN and CDR2 SVGIG (reference sequence). V dropped 6 bases and J dropped 0 bases, with 16 bases sitting between them. CDR3 DNA sequence: TGTGCCTGCCTGCCAGGATCCGGGAGCACAGATACGCAGTATTTT. This encodes CACLPGSGSTDTQYF.

The chain joins TRBV19 to TRBJ1-1; D is unclear. V dropped 3 bases and J dropped 3 bases, with 8 bases sitting between them. Germline CDR1 LNHDA, CDR2 SQIVND (reference sequence). The CDR3 length is 13 residues. CDR3 region: CASSINKDTEAFF. Written as DNA, the CDR3 is TGTGCCAGTAGTATTAATAAGGACACTGAAGCTTTCTTT.

V gene TRBV7-2 combines with J gene TRBJ2-3; TRBD2 matches 11 bases. V was clipped by 3 bases and J by 4 bases; unmatched bases: 6. CDR1 is SGHTA and CDR2 is FQGNSA in the germline V gene. The CDR3 sequence is 16 residues long. CDR3 protein: CASSFSGGAGADTQYF. CDR3 nucleotides: TGTGCCAGCAGCTTTAGCGGGGGGGCCGGGGCAGATACGCAGTATTTT.

The chain is built from TRBV9 and TRBJ1-6, with D perhaps matching TRBD1 (6 bases). Per germline, CDR1 SGDLS and CDR2 YYNGEE. The CDR3 loop spans 15 amino acids. V was trimmed by 1 base and J by 10 bases, leaving 15 bases between them. The CDR3: CASSVFAARGSPLHF. The DNA of the CDR3 is TGTGCCAGCAGCGTATTTGCAGCAAGGGGGTCACCCCTCCACTTT.

This clone was seen a handful of times. The CDR3 sequence: CASSFSGGGPYEQYF. DNA for the CDR3: TGCGCCAGCAGCTTCAGCGGGGGGGGACCCTACGAGCAGTACTTC. The gene calls are TRBV5-1 and TRBJ2-7; 10 nucleotides line up with TRBD2. J gave up 2 bases and V 2 bases, and 4 bases lay outside the gene matches. The germline gives CDR1 SGHRS, CDR2 YFSETQ. CDR3 length equals 15 residues.

The chain is built from TRBV6-1 and TRBJ1-4; D uncertain. CDR1 MNHNS and CDR2 SASEGT come from the germline V gene. This CDR3 is 16 amino acids long. Trimming removed 4 bases from V and 8 bases from J, with 20 bases in between. CDR3 in DNA: TGTGCCAGCAGTGCTCCGAGGTCCCCCAGCCGGGAAAAACTGTTTTTT. Translation: CASSAPRSPSREKLFF.

This sequence joins TRBV18 and TRBJ1-1; D is perhaps TRBD1 (5 bases). Trimming removed 6 bases at V and 1 base at J, with 9 bases between. Germline V gene sequence: CDR1 KGHSH, CDR2 LQKENI. This CDR3 spans 13 amino acids. The CDR3 is CASSSGTNTEAFF. CDR3 coding DNA: TGTGCCAGCTCGTCCGGGACGAACACTGAAGCTTTCTTT.

The J gene is TRBJ1-5, the V gene TRBV5-6, with D tentatively TRBD1 (6 bases). Between the trimmed V and J ends, which lost 0 bases and 4 bases, there was a span of 14 bases. The length of the CDR3 is 16 residues. Germline V lookup: CDR1 SGHDT, CDR2 YYEEEE. The CDR3 here is CASSLDGGSFNQPQHF. DNA for the CDR3: TGTGCCAGCAGCTTGGACGGGGGCTCGTTTAATCAGCCCCAGCATTTT.

This clone has only a few counts. V and J are TRBV4-3 and TRBJ1-4; D gene ambiguous. Trimming pared 1 base from V and 10 bases from J, leaving 13 bases between. The CDR3 covers 14 residues. Germline V gives CDR1 LGHNA, CDR2 YSLEER. The CDR3 reads CASSQVTSDLKLFF. In DNA form, the CDR3 reads TGCGCCAGCAGCCAAGTTACATCGGATTTAAAACTGTTTTTT.

The chain has TRBV5-1 and TRBJ1-1, with 11 nucleotides matching TRBD1. Germline CDR1 and CDR2: SGHRS and YFSETQ. V lost 2 bases, J lost 4 bases, and 4 bases stayed unmatched. This CDR3 has 15 residues. CDR3 loop: CASSFGTGGTTEAFF. The CDR3 DNA is TGCGCCAGCAGCTTTGGGACAGGGGGGACCACTGAAGCTTTCTTT.

The chain links TRBV13 to TRBJ1-2, with TRBD1 matching over 8 bases. CDR3 length: 16 residues. Germline lookup yields CDR1 PRHDT and CDR2 FYEKMQ (reference sequence). Trimming took 5 bases from V and 6 from J; bases not matched to a gene: 14. The CDR3 bases are TGTGCCAGCAGCACGGTCCTCCAGGGGGCGCGGCATGGCTACACCTTC. Its translation is CASSTVLQGARHGYTF. The whole variable domain, remainder taken from reference TRBV13 and TRBJ1-2, is AAGVIQSPRHLIKEKRETATLKCYPIPRHDTVYWYQQGPGQDPQFLISFYEKMQSDKGSIPDRFSAQQFSDYHSELNMSSLELGDSALYFCASSTVLQGARHGYTFGSGTRLTVV.

This clone was counted between two and nine times. The chain couples TRBV4-1 to TRBJ1-1, with D possibly TRBD1 on 5 matching bases. V shed 6 bases and J shed 8 bases, with 13 bases lying between them. Per the germline V gene, CDR1 is MGHRA and CDR2 is YSYEKL. The CDR3 has 12 amino acids. CDR3 in DNA: TGCGCCAGCAGACAAACCGGGACCGAAGCTTTCTTT. Translation gives CASRQTGTEAFF.

This clone has more than one count but fewer than ten. V usage is TRBV19 and J usage is TRBJ1-5; perhaps TRBD1 as D (5 bases). Looked up from germline, CDR1 is LNHDA and CDR2 is SQIVND (reference sequence). The CDR3 sequence is 13 residues long. V was cut by 4 bases and J by 4 bases, with 8 bases left in between. Here the CDR3 DNA reads TGTGCCAGTAGTACCGACAGAAATCAGCCCCAGCATTTT. This sequence encodes CASSTDRNQPQHF.

The chain links TRBV6-4 to TRBJ1-6; 7 positions agree with TRBD1. V dropped 5 bases and J dropped 0; count of bases not matched to a gene: 13. Germline V lookup: CDR1 MRHNA, CDR2 SNTAGT. The CDR3 runs 19 residues. CDR3 in DNA: TGTGCCAGCAGTATTCCGGGACAGAGAGAGAGCTCCTATAATTCACCCCTCCACTTT. It yields the protein CASSIPGQRESSYNSPLHF.

This clone has more than one count but fewer than ten. The V call is TRBV10-2, the J call TRBJ2-2; D uncertain. V lost 4 bases, J lost 8 bases, and 11 bases lay in between. Germline CDR1 reads WSHSY; CDR2 reads SAAADI. The CDR3 sequence is 13 residues long. The CDR3 sequence: CASSGPPSGELFF. In DNA form, the CDR3 reads TGCGCCAGCAGTGGGCCTCCCTCGGGGGAGCTGTTTTTT.

This rearrangement joins TRBV11-2 to TRBJ1-6; no clear D. CDR3 length: 15 amino acids. The ends were cut back, 0 bases at V and 0 bases at J, with 3 bases in the middle. Looked up from germline, CDR1 is SGHAT and CDR2 is FQNNGV. This chain's CDR3 is CASSLDRSYNSPLHF. The DNA for the CDR3 is TGTGCCAGCAGCTTAGATCGCTCCTATAATTCACCCCTCCACTTT.

The V and J genes are TRBV7-2 and TRBJ2-3; 7 bases are shared with TRBD2. CDR1 is SGHTA, CDR2 FQGNSA, per germline. CDR3 length: 16 residues. The V segment lost 5 bases and the J segment 4 bases; nucleotides outside the gene matches: 12. The CDR3 bases are TGTGCCAGCAGCCCCGTGGGGGGGTTTACAGCAGATACGCAGTATTTT. It codes for CASSPVGGFTADTQYF.

This rearrangement joins TRBV11-2 to TRBJ2-7; TRBD1 aligns across 7 bases. V shed 6 bases, J shed 1 base, and the junction held 12 bases outside the gene matches. This CDR3 contains 16 residues. Germline assignment: CDR1 SGHAT and CDR2 FQNNGV. CDR3 in amino acids: CASSPRTGLTSYEQYF. The CDR3 nucleotides are TGTGCCAGCAGTCCAAGGACAGGCCTAACTTCCTACGAGCAGTACTTC.

This chain uses TRBV14 with TRBJ1-1; TRBD1 is a possible D gene (6 bases). Germline CDR1 reads SGHDN; CDR2 reads FVKESK. The length of the CDR3 is 15 residues. Trimming shortened V by 4 bases and J by 0 bases, and 12 bases separated the two germline ends. In DNA form, the CDR3 reads TGTGCCAGCAGCCCCTACAGGGATTTGAACACTGAAGCTTTCTTT. Its translation is CASSPYRDLNTEAFF.

The chain has TRBV4-3 and TRBJ1-2, with D uncertain. The CDR3 is made up of 14 amino acids. Germline CDR1 and CDR2: LGHNA and YSLEER. Trimming shortened V by 0 bases and J by 4 bases, and 9 bases separated the two germline ends. The CDR3 protein is CASSQDRLSYGYTF. In DNA form, the CDR3 reads TGCGCCAGCAGCCAAGATCGCCTATCCTATGGCTACACCTTC.

The chain joins TRBV2 to TRBJ1-2; 12 bases line up with TRBD1. Looked up from germline, CDR1 is SNHLY and CDR2 is FYNNEI. V was clipped by 7 bases and J by 7 bases; unmatched bases: 7. This CDR3 spans 14 amino acids. As DNA, the CDR3 is TGTGCCAGCACCAGGGACAGGGGGCGCGGTGGCTACACCTTC. Translating it yields CASTRDRGRGGYTF.

CDR3: CASGTSLPFF. CDR3 DNA: TGTGCCAGTGGGACTAGCTTGCCGTTCTTC. This chain uses TRBV7-9 with TRBJ2-1; 9 bases line up with TRBD2. This CDR3 contains 10 residues. Trimming took 9 bases from V and 15 from J; bases not matched to a gene: 6. Germline V gene data show CDR1 as SEHNR and CDR2 as FQNEAQ (reference sequence).